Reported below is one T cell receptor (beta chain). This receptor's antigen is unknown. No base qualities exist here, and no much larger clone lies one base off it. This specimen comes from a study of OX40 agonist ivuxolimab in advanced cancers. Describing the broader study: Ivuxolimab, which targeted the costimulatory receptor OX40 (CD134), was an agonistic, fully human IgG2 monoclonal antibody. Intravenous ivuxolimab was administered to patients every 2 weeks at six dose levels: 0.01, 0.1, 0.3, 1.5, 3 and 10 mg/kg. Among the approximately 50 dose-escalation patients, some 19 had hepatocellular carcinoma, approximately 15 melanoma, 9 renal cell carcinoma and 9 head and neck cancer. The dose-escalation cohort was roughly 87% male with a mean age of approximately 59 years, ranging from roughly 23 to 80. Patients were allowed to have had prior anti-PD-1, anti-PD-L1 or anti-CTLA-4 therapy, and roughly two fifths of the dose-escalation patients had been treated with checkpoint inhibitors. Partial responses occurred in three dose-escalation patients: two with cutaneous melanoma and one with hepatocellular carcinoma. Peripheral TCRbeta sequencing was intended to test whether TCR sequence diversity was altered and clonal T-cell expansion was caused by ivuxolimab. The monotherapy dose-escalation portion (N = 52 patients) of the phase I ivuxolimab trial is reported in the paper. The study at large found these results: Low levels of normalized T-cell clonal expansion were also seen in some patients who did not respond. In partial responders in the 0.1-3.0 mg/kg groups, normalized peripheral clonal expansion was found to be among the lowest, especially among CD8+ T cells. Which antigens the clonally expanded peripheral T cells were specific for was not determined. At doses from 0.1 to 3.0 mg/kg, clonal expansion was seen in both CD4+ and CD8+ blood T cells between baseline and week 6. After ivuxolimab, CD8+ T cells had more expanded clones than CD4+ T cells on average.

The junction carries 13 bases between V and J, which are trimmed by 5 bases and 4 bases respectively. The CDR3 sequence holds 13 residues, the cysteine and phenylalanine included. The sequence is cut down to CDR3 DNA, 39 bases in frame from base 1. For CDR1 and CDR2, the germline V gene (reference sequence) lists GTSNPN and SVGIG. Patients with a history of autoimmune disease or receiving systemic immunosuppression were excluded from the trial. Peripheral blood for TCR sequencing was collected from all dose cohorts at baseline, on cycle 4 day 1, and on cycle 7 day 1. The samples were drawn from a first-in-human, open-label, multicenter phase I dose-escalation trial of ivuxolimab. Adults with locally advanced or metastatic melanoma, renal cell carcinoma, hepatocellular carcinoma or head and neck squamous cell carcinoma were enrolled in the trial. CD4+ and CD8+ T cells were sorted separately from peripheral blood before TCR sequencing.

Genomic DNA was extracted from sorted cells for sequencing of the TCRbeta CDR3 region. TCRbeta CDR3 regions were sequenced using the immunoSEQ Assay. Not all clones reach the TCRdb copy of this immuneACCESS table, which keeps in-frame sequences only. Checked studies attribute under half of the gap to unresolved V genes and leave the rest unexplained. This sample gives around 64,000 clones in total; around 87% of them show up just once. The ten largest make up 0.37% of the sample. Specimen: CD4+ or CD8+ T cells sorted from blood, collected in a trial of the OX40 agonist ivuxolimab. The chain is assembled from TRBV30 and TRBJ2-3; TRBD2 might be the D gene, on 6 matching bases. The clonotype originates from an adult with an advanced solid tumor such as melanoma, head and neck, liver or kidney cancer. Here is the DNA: TGTGCCTGGGCACTAGCTGGCGCAGATACGCAGTATTTT. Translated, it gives CAWALAGADTQYF.